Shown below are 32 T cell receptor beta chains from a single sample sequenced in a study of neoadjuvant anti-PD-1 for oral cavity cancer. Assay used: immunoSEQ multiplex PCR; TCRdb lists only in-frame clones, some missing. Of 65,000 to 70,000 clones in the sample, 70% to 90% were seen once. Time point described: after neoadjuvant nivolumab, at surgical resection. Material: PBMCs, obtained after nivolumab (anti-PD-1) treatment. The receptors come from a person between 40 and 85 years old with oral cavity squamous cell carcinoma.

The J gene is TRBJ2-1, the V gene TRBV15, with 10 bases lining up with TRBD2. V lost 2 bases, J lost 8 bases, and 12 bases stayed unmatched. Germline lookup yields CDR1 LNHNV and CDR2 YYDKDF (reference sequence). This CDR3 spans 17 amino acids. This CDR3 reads CATSRTPSGGAADEQFF. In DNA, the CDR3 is TGTGCCACCAGCAGAACCCCGAGCGGGGGGGCCGCGGATGAGCAGTTCTTC.

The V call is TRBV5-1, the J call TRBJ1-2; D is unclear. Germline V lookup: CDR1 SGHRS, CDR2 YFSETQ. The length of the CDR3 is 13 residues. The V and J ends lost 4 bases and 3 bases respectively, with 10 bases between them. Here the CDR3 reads CASSPDGDYGYTF. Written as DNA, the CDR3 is TGCGCCAGCAGCCCCGACGGAGACTATGGCTACACCTTC.

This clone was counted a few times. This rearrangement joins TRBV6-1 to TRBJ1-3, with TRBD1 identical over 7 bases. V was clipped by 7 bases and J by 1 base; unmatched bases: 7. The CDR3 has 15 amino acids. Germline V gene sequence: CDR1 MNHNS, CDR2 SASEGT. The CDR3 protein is CASITTGDSGNTIYF. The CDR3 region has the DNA TGTGCCAGCATCACAACAGGGGATTCTGGAAACACCATATATTTT.

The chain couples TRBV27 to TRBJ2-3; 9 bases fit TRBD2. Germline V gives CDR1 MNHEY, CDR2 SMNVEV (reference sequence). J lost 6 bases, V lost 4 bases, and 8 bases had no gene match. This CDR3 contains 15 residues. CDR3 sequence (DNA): TGTGCCAGCAGTTCTCCCGGGACTAGCTCCGATACGCAGTATTTT. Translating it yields CASSSPGTSSDTQYF.

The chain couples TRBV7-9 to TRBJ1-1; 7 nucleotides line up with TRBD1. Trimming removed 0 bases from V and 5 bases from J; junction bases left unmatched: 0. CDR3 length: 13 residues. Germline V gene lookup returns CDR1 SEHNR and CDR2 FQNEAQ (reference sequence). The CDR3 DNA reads TGTGCCAGCAGCTTAGCGGGACAGACTGAAGCTTTCTTT. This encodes CASSLAGQTEAFF.

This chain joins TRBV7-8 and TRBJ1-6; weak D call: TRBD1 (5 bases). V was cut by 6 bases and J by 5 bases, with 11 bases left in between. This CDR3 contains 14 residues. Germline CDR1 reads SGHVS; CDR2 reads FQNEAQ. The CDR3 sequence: CASRGQDHNSPLHF. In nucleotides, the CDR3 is TGTGCCAGCAGGGGGCAGGATCATAATTCACCCCTCCACTTT. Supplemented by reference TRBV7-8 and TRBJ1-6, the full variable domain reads GAGVSQSPRYKVAKRGQDVALRCDPISGHVSLFWYQQALGQGPEFLTYFQNEAQLDKSGLPSDRFFAERPEGSVSTLKIQRTQQEDSAVYLCASRGQDHNSPLHFGNGTRLTVT.

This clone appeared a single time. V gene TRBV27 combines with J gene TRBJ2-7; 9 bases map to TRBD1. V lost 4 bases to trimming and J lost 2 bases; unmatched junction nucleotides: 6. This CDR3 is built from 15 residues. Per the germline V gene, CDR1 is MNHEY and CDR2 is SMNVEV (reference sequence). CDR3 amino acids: CASSSPGTGTYEQYF. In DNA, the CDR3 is TGTGCCAGCAGTTCCCCCGGGACAGGGACCTACGAGCAGTACTTC.

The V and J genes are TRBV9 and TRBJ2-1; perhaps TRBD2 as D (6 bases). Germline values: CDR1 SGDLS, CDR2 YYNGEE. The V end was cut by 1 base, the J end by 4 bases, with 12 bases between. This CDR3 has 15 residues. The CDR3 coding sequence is TGTGCCAGCAGCGTAAGCGCTAGCGTTTACAATGAGCAGTTCTTC. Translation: CASSVSASVYNEQFF.

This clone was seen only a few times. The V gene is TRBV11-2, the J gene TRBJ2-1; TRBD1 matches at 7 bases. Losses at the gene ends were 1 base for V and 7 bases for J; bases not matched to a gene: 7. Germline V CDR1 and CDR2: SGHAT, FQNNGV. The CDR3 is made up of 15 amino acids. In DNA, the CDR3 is TGTGCCAGCAGCTTAGGAGGGCTCAGGGGGAATGAGCAGTTCTTC. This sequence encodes CASSLGGLRGNEQFF.

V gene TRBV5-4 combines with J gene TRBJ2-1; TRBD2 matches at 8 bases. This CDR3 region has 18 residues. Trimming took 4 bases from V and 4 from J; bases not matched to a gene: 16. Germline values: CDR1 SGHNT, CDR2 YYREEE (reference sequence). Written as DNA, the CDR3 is TGTGCCAGCAGCCCTGGCACTAGCGGACCTGAGAGTTACAATGAGCAGTTCTTC. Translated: CASSPGTSGPESYNEQFF.

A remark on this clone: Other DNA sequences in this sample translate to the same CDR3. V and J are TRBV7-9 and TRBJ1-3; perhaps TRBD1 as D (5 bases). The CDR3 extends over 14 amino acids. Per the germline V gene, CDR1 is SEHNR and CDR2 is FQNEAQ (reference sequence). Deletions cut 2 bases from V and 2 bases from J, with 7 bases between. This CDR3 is CASSLSGTGNTIYF. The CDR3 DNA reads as TGTGCCAGCAGCTTATCAGGGACTGGAAACACCATATATTTT.

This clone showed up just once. DNA for the CDR3: TGTGCCAGCTTCAGTGGGGGGCAGAGCACCGGGGAGCTGTTTTTT. Translating it yields CASFSGGQSTGELFF. This chain links TRBV27 with TRBJ2-2; D is possibly TRBD1 or TRBD2 (6 bases each). Germline CDR1 is MNHEY and CDR2 is SMNVEV (reference sequence). The CDR3 is made up of 15 amino acids. Trimming stripped 8 bases from V and 4 bases from J, with 17 bases between.

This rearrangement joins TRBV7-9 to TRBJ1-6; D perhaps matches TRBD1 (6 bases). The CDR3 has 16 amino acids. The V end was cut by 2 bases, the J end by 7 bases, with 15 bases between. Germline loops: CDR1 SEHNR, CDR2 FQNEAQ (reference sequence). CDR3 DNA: TGTGCCAGCAGCTTAAGACGAGGGGGGGCGAATTCACCCCTCCACTTT. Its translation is CASSLRRGGANSPLHF.

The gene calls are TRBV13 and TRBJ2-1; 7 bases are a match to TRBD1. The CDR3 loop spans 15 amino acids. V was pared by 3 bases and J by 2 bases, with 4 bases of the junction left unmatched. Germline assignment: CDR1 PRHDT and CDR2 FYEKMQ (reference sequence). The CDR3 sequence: CASSLTGITYNEQFF. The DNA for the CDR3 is TGTGCCAGCAGCTTGACAGGGATCACCTACAATGAGCAGTTCTTC.

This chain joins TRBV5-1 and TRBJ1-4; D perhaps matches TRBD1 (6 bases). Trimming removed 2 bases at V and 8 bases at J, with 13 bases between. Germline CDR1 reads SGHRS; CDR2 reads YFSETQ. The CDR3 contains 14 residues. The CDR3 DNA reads TGCGCCAGCAGCTTCTGGGACATGGGGGAAAAACTGTTTTTT. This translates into CASSFWDMGEKLFF.

The CDR3 region has the DNA TGTGCCAGCAGCTTAGCAGCGGGAGTCTACGAGCAGTACTTC. Translated: CASSLAAGVYEQYF. V and J are TRBV13 and TRBJ2-7, with 8 nucleotides matching TRBD2. Germline-derived CDR1 and CDR2 are PRHDT and FYEKMQ (reference sequence). V gave up 1 base and J gave up 3 bases; unmatched junction bases: 2. The CDR3 length is 14 residues.

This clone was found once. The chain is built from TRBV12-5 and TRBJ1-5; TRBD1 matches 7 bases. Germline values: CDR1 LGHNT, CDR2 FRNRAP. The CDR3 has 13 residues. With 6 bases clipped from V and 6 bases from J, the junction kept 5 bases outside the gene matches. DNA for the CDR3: TGTGCTAGTGGCTCCTCAGGGGGTCAGCCCCAGCATTTT. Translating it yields CASGSSGGQPQHF.

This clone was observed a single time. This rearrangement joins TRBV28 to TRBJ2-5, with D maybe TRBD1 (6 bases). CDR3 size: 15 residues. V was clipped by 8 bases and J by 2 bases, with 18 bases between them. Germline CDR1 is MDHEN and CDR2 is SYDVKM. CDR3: CASVLAGDLQETQYF. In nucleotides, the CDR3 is TGTGCCAGCGTCCTGGCAGGGGATTTGCAAGAGACCCAGTACTTC. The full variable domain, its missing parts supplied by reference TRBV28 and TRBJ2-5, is DVKVTQSSRYLVKRTGEKVFLECVQDMDHENMFWYRQDPGLGLRLIYFSYDVKMKEKGDIPEGYSVSREKKERFSLILESASTNQTSMYLCASVLAGDLQETQYFGPGTRLLVL.

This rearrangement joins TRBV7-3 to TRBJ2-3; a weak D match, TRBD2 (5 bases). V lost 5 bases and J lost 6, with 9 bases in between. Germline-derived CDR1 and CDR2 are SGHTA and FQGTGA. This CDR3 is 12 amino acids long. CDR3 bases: TGTGCCAGCAGCCGACCGGGGGATACGCAGTATTTT. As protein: CASSRPGDTQYF. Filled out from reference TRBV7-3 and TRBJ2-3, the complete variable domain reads GAGVSQTPSNKVTEKGKYVELRCDPISGHTALYWYRQSLGQGPEFLIYFQGTGAADDSGLPNDRFFAVRPEGSVSTLKIQRTERGDSAVYLCASSRPGDTQYFGPGTRLTVL.

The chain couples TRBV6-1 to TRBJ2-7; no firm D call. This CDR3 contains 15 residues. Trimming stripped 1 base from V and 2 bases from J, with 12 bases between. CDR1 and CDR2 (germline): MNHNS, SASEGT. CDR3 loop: CASSEEVARAYEQYF. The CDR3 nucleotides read TGTGCCAGCAGTGAAGAGGTTGCCAGAGCCTACGAGCAGTACTTC.

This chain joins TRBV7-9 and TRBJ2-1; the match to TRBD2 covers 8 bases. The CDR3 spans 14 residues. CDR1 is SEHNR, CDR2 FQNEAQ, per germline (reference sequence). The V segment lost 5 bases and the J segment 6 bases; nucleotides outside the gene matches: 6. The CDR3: CASSSSRGGNEQFF. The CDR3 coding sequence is TGTGCCAGCAGCAGTTCTCGGGGGGGCAATGAGCAGTTCTTC.

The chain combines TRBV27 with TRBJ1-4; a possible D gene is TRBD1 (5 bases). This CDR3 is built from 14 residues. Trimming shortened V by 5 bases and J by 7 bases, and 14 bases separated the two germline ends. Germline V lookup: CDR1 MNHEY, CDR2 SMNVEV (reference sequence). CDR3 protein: CASSRQFNLEKLFF. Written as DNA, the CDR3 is TGTGCCAGCAGTCGACAGTTCAATCTTGAAAAACTGTTTTTT. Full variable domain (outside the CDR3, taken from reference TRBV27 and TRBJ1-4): EAQVTQNPRYLITVTGKKLTVTCSQNMNHEYMSWYRQDPGLGLRQIYYSMNVEVTDKGDVPEGYKVSRKEKRNFPLILESPSPNQTSLYFCASSRQFNLEKLFFGSGTQLSVL.

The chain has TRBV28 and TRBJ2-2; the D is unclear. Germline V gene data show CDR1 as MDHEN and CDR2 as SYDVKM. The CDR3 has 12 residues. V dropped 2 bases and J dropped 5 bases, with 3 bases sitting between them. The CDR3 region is CASSLSTGELFF. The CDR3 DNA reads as TGTGCCAGCAGTTTAAGTACCGGGGAGCTGTTTTTT.

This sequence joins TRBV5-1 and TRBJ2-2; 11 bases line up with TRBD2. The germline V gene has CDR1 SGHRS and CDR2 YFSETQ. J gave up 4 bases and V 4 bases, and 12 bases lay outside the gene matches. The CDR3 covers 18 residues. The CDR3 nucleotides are TGCGCCAGCAGCCCTACACTAACTAGCGGGGGCACCACCGGGGAGCTGTTTTTT. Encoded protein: CASSPTLTSGGTTGELFF. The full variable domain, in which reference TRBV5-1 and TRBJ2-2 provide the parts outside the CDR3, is KAGVTQTPRYLIKTRGQQVTLSCSPISGHRSVSWYQQTPGQGLQFLFEYFSETQRNKGNFPGRFSGRQFSNSRSEMNVSTLELGDSALYLCASSPTLTSGGTTGELFFGEGSRLTVL.

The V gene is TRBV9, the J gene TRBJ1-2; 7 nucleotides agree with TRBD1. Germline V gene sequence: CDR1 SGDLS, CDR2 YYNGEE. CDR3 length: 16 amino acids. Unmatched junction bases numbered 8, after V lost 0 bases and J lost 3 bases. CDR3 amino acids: CASSVGGQGDYYGYTF. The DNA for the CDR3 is TGTGCCAGCAGCGTAGGTGGTCAGGGGGACTACTATGGCTACACCTTC.

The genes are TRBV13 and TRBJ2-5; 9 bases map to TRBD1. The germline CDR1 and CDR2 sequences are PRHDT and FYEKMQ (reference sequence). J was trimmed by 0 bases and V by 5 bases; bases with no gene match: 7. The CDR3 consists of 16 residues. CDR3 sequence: CASSVGTGYYQETQYF. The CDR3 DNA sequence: TGTGCCAGCAGCGTGGGGACAGGGTATTACCAAGAGACCCAGTACTTC.

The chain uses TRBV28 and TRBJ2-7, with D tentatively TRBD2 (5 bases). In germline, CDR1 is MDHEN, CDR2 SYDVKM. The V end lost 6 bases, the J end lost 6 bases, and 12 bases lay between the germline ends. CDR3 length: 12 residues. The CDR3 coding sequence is TGTGCCAGCAGCCTTGGGAGCGGCGAGCAGTACTTC. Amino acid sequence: CASSLGSGEQYF.

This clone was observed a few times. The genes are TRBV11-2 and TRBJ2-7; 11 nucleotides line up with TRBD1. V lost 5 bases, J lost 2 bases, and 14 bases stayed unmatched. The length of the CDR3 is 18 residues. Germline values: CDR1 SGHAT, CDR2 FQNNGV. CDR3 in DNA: TGTGCCAGCAGCCCACTCACCGGGACAGGGGGAGGAGCCTACGAGCAGTACTTC. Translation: CASSPLTGTGGGAYEQYF.

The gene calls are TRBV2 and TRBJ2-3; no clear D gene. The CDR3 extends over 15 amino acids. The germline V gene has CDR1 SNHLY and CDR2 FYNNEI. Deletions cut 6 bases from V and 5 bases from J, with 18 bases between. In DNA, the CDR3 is TGTGCCAGCAGCCCATGGACCCTAAGCCTAGATACGCAGTATTTT. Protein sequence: CASSPWTLSLDTQYF.

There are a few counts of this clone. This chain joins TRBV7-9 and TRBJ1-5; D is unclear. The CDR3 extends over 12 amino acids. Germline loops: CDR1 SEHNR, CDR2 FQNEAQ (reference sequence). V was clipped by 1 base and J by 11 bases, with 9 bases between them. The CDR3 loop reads CASSLGGGTQHF. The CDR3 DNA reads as TGTGCCAGCAGCTTAGGAGGCGGTACCCAGCATTTT.

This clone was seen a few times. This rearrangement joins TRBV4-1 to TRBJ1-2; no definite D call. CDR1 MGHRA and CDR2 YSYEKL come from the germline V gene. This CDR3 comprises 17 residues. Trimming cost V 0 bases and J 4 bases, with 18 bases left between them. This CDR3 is CASSQDGLGLTSYGYTF. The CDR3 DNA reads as TGCGCCAGCAGCCAAGATGGGCTGGGGTTGACTTCCTATGGCTACACCTTC.

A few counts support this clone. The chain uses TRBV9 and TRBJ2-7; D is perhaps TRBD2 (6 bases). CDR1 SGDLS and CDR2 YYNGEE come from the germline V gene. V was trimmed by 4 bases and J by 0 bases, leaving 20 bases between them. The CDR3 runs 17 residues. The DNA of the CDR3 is TGTGCCAGCAGCCCCCGGGGTGGGAGGATGAACTCCTACGAGCAGTACTTC. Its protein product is CASSPRGGRMNSYEQYF. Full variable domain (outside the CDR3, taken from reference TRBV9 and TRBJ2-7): DSGVTQTPKHLITATGQRVTLRCSPRSGDLSVYWYQQSLDQGLQFLIQYYNGEERAKGNILERFSAQQFPDLHSELNLSSLELGDSALYFCASSPRGGRMNSYEQYFGPGTRLTVT.